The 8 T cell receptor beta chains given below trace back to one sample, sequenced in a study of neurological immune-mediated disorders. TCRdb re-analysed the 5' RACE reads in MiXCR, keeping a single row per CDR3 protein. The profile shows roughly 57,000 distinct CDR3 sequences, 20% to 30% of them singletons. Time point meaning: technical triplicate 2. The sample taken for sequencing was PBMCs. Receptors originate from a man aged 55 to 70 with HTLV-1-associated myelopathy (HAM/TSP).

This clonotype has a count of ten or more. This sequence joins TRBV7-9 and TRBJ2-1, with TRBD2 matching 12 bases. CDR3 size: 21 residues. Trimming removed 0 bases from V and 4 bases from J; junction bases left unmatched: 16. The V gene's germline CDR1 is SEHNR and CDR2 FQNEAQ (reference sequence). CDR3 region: CASSLAGNVRLAGVPYNEQFF. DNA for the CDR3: TGTGCCAGCAGCTTAGCGGGAAACGTCCGACTAGCGGGAGTCCCATACAATGAGCAGTTCTTC.

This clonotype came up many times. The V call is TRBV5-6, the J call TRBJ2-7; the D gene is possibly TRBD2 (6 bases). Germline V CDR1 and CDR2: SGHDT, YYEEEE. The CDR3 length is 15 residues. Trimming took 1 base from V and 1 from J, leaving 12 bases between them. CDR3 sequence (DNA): TGTGCCAGCAGCTTGCCTAGCGCAGTATCCTACGAGCAGTACTTC. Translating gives CASSLPSAVSYEQYF. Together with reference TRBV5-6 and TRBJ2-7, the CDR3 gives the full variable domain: DAGVTQSPTHLIKTRGQQVTLRCSPKSGHDTVSWYQQALGQGPQFIFQYYEEEERQRGNFPDRFSGHQFPNYSSELNVNALLLGDSALYLCASSLPSAVSYEQYFGPGTRLTVT.

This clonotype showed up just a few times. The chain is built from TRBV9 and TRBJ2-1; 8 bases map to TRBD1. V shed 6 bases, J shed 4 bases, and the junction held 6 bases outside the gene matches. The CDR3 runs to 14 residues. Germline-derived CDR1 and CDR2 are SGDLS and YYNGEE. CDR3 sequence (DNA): TGTGCCAGCACCCCCTGGACAGGGTACAATGAGCAGTTCTTC. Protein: CASTPWTGYNEQFF.

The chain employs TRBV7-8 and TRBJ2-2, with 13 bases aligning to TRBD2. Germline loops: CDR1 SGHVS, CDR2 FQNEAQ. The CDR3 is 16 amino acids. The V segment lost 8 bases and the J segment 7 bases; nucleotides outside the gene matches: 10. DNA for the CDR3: TGTGCCAGCTCCCCGGGGACTAGCGGGACCGGCGGGGAGCTGTTTTTT. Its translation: CASSPGTSGTGGELFF.

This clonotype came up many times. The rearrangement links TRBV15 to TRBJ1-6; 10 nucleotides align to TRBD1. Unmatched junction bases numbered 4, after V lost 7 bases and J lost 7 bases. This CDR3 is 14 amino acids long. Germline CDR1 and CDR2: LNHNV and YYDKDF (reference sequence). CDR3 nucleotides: TGTGCCACCACCCCGGGACAGGGGAATTCACCCCTCCACTTT. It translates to CATTPGQGNSPLHF.

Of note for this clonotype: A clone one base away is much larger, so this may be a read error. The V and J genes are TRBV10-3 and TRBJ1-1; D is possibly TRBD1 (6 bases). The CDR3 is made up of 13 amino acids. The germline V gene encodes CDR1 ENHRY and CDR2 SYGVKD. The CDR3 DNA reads TGTGCCATCAGTGAGTCGAGGGGGGGAGAAGCTTTATTT. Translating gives CAISESRGGEALF.

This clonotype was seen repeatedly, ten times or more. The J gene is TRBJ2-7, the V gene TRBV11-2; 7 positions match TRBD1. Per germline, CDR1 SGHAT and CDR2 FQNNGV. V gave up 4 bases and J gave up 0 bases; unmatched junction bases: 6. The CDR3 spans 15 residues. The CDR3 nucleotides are TGTGCCAGCAGCTCGCCGGGACAGAGCTCCTACGAGCAGTACTTC. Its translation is CASSSPGQSSYEQYF.

The DNA of the CDR3 is TGCGCCAGCAGTTTAGCGGGAGGTCTCGCCTACGAGCAGTACTTC. This gives the protein CASSLAGGLAYEQYF. The chain has TRBV5-1 and TRBJ2-7; 10 positions match TRBD2. CDR3 length: 15 amino acids. Germline CDR1 is SGHRS and CDR2 is YFSETQ. J gave up 2 bases and V 5 bases, and 7 bases lay outside the gene matches.